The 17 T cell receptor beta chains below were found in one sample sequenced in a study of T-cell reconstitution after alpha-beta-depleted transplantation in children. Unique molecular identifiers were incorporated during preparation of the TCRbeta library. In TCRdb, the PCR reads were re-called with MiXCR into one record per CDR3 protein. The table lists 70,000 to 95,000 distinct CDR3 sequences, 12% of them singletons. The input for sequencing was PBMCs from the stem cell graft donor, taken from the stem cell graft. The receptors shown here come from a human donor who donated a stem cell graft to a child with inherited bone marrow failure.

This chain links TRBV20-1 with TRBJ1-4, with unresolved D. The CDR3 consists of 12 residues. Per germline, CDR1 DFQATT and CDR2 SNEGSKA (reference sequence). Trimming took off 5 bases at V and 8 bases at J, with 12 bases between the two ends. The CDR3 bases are TGCAGTGCTTTACTGAGTGTCGAAAAACTGTTTTTT. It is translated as CSALLSVEKLFF.

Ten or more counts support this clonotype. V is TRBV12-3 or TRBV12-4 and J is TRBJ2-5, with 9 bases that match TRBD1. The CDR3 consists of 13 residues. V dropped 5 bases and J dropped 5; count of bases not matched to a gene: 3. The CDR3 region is CASSTGQGETQYF. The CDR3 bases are TGTGCCAGCAGTACCGGACAGGGGGAGACCCAGTACTTC.

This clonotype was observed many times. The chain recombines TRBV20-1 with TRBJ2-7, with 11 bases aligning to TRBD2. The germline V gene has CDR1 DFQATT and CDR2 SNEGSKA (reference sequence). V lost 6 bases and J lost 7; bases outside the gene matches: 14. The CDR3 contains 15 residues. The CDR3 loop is CSADSIAGGAGEQYF. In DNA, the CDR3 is TGCAGTGCAGATTCAATAGCGGGAGGGGCGGGAGAGCAGTACTTC.

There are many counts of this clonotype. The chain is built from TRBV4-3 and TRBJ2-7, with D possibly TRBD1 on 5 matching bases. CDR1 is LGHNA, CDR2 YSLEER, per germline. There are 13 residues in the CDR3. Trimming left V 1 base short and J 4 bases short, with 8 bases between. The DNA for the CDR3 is TGCGCCAGCAGCCAAGGCAAGGGGTACGAGCAGTACTTC. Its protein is CASSQGKGYEQYF.

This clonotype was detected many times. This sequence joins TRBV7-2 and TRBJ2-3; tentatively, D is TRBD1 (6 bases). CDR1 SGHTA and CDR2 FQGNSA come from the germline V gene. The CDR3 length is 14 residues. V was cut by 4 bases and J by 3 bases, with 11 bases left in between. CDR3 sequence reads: CASSYVTGTDTQYF. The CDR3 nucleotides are TGTGCCAGCAGCTACGTCACAGGGACAGATACGCAGTATTTT.

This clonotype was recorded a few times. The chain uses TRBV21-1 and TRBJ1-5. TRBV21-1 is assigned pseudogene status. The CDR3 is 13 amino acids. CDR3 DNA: TGTGCCAGCAGTCCGAGGAACAGTACGCCCCAGCATTTT. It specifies CASSPRNSTPQHF.

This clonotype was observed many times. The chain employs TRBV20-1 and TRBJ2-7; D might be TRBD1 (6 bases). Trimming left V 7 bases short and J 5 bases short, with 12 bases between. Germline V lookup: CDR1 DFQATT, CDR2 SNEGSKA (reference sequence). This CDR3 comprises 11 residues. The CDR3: CSGQGLDEQYF. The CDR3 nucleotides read TGCAGTGGCCAGGGGCTCGACGAGCAGTACTTC.

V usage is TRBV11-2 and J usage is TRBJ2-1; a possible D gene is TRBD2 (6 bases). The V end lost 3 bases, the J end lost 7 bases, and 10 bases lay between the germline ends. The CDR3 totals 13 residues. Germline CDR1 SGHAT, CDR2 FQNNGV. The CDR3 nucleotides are TGTGCCAGCAGCTTCGTACGGGGGAATGAGCAGTTCTTC. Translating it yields CASSFVRGNEQFF.

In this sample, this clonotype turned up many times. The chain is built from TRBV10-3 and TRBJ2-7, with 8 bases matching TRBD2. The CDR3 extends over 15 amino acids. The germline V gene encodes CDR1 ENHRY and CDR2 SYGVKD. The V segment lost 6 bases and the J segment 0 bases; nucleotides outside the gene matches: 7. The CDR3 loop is CAISGSGGNSYEQYF. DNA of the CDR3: TGTGCCATCAGCGGAAGCGGGGGCAACTCCTACGAGCAGTACTTC.

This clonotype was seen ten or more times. The chain's CDR3 is CASSLLGVKAFF. CDR3 nucleotides: TGTGCCAGCAGTTTACTAGGGGTCAAAGCTTTCTTT. The chain employs TRBV12-3 or TRBV12-4 and TRBJ1-1; D might be TRBD1 (5 bases). The CDR3 sequence is 12 residues long. The V gene lost 2 bases and the J gene lost 9 bases, with 10 bases spanning the gap.

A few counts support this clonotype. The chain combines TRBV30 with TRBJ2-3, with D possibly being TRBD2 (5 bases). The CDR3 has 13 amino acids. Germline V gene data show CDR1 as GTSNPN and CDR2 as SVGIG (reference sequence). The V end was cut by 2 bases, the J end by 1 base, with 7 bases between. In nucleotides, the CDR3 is TGTGCCTGGAGTAACGGGGGCACAGATACGCAGTATTTT. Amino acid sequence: CAWSNGGTDTQYF.

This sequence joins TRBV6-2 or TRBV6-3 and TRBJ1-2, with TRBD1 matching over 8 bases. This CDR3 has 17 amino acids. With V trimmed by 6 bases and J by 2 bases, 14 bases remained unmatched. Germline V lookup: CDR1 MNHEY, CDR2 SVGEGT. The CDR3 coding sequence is TGTGCCAGCAGCTCTTTGAACATGACAGGGGCGAACTATGGCTACACCTTC. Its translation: CASSSLNMTGANYGYTF.

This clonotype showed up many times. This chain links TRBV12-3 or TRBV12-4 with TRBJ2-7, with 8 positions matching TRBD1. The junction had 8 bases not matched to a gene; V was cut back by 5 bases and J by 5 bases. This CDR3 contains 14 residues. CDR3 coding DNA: TGTGCCAGCAGTCCTCAGGGGGCGCGCGACGAGCAGTACTTC. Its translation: CASSPQGARDEQYF.

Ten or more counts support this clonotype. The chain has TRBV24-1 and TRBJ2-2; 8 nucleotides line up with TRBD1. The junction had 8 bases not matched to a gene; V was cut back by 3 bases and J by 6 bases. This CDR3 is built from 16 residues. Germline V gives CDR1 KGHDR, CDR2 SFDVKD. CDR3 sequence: CATSDTRQGWSGELFF. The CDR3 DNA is TGTGCCACCAGTGATACCCGACAGGGGTGGTCCGGGGAGCTGTTTTTT.

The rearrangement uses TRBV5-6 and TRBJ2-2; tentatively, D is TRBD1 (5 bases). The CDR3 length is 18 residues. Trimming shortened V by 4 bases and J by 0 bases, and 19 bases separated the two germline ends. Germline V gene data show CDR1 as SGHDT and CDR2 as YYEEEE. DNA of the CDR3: TGTGCCAGCAGCCCTACCCCGAGCAGGGCCTCGAACACCGGGGAGCTGTTTTTT. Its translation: CASSPTPSRASNTGELFF.

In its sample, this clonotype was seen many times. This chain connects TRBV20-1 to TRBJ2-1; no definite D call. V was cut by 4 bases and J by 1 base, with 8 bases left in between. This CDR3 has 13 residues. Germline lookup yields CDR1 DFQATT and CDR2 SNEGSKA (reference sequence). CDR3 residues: CSATDGSYNEQFF. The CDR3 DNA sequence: TGCAGTGCTACGGACGGATCCTACAATGAGCAGTTCTTC.

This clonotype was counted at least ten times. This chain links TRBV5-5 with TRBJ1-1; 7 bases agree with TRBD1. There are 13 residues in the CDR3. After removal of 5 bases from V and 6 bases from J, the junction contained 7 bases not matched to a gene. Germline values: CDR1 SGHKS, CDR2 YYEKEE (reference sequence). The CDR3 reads CASRLTGSPEAFF. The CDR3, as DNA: TGTGCCAGCAGATTGACAGGGTCCCCTGAAGCTTTCTTT.